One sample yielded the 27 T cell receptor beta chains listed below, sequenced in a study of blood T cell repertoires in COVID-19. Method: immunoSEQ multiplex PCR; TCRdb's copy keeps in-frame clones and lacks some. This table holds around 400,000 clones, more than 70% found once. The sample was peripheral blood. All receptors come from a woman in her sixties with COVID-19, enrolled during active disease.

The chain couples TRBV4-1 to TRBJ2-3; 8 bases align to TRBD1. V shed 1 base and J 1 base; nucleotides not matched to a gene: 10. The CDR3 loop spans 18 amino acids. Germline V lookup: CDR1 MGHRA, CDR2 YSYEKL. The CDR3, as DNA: TGCGCCAGCAGCCAAGTCTTCGACAGGGGTCTCCGCACAGATACGCAGTATTTT. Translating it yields CASSQVFDRGLRTDTQYF.

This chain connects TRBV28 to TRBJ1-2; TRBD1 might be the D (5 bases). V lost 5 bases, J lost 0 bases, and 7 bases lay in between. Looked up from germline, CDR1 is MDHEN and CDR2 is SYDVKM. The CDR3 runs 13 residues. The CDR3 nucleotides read TGTGCCAGCAGTACGGGGGCTAACTATGGCTACACCTTC. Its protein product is CASSTGANYGYTF.

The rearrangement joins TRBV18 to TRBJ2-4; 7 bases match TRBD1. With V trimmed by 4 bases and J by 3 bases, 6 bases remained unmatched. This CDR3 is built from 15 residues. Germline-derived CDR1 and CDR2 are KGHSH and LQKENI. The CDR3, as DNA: TGTGCCAGCTCACTCAGGGGGTTGGACAAAAACATTCAGTACTTC. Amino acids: CASSLRGLDKNIQYF.

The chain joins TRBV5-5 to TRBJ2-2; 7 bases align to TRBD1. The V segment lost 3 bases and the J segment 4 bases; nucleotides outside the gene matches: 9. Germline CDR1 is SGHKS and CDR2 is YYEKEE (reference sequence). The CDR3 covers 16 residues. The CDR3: CASSYLQGQGTGELFF. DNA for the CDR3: TGTGCCAGCAGCTACCTACAGGGGCAAGGCACCGGGGAGCTGTTTTTT.

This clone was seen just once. CDR3 protein: CASSSQEYSNQPQHF. In nucleotides, the CDR3 is TGTGCCAGCAGTTCTCAGGAATATAGCAATCAGCCCCAGCATTTT. The rearrangement uses TRBV2 and TRBJ1-5, with D unresolved. The CDR3 runs 15 residues. Trimming cost V 5 bases and J 0 bases, with 11 bases left between them. Germline CDR1 and CDR2: SNHLY and FYNNEI.

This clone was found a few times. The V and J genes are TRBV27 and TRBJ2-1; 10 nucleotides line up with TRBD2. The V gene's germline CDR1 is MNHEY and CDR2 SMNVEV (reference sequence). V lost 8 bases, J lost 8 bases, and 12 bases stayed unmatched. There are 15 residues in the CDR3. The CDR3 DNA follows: TGTGCCAGCGGCACCCCTAGCGGGGGCCGGTATGAGCAGTTCTTC. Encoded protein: CASGTPSGGRYEQFF.

The CDR3 bases are TGTGCCAGCAGCCCAAGACAGGGGGTCGGCGATGAGCAGTTCTTC. It specifies CASSPRQGVGDEQFF. The chain links TRBV4-2 to TRBJ2-1; 9 bases line up with TRBD1. The CDR3 consists of 15 residues. Germline values: CDR1 LGHNA, CDR2 YNFKEQ. With 4 bases clipped from V and 8 bases from J, the junction kept 9 bases outside the gene matches.

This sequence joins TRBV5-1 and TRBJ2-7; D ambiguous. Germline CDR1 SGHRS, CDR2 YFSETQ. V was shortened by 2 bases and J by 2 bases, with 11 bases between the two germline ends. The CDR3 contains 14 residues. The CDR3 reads CASSLIQIPYEQYF. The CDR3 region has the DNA TGCGCCAGCAGCTTAATACAGATCCCCTACGAGCAGTACTTC. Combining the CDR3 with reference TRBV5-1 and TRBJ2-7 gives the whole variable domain KAGVTQTPRYLIKTRGQQVTLSCSPISGHRSVSWYQQTPGQGLQFLFEYFSETQRNKGNFPGRFSGRQFSNSRSEMNVSTLELGDSALYLCASSLIQIPYEQYFGPGTRLTVT.

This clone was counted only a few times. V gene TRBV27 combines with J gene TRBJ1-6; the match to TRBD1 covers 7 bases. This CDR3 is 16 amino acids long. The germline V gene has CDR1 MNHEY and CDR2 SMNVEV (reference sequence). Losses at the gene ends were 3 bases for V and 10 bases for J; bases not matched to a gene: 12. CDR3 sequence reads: CASSFGPTGAESPLHF. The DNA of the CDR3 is TGTGCCAGCAGTTTTGGACCCACAGGGGCGGAATCACCCCTCCACTTT.

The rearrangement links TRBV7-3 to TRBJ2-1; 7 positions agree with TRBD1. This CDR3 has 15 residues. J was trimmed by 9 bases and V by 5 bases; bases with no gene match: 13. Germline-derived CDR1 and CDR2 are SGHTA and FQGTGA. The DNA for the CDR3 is TGTGCCAGCAGCCCTCCCGGGGCACAGGGGCGTGAGCAGTTCTTC. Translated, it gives CASSPPGAQGREQFF.

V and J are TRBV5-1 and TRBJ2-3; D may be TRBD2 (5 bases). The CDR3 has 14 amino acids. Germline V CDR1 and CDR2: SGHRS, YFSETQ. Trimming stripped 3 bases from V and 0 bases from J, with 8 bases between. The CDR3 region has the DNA TGCGCCAGCAGCTCTCCGGGGAGCACAGATACGCAGTATTTT. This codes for CASSSPGSTDTQYF. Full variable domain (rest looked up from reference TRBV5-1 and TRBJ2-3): KAGVTQTPRYLIKTRGQQVTLSCSPISGHRSVSWYQQTPGQGLQFLFEYFSETQRNKGNFPGRFSGRQFSNSRSEMNVSTLELGDSALYLCASSSPGSTDTQYFGPGTRLTVL.

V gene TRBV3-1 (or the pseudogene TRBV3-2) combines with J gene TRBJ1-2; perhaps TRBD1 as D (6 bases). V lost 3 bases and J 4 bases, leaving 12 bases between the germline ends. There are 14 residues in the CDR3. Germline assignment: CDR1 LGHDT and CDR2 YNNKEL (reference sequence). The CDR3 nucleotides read TGTGCCAGCAGCCACGGGGGGCCGATCTATGGCTACACCTTC. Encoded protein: CASSHGGPIYGYTF.

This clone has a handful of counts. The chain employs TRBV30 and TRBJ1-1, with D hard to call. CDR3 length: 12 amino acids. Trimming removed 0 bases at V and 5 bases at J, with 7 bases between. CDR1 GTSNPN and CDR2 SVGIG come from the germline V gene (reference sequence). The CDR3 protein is CAWSVLWTEAFF. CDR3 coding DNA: TGTGCCTGGAGTGTACTCTGGACTGAAGCTTTCTTT.

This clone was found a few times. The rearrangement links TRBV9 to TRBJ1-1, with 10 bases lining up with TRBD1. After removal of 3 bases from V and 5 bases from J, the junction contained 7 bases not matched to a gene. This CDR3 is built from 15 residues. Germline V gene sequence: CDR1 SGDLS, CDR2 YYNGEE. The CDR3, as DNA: TGTGCCAGCAGCGACACCGGGACAGGGGTAACTGAAGCTTTCTTT. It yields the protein CASSDTGTGVTEAFF.

The CDR3 DNA sequence: TGTGCCAGCTCACCTTCGCGGGGGACTAGCTTTGGTCAGCCCCAGCATTTT. Its protein product is CASSPSRGTSFGQPQHF. The V call is TRBV18, the J call TRBJ1-5, with D possibly TRBD1 on 5 matching bases. The CDR3 sequence is 17 residues long. CDR1 KGHSH and CDR2 LQKENI come from the germline V gene. Trimming took 3 bases from V and 6 from J, leaving 21 bases between them.

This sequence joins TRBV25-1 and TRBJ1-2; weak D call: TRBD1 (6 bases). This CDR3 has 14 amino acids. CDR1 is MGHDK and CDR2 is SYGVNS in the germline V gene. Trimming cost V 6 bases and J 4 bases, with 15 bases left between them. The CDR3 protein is CASRQTGTSYGYTF. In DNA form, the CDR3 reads TGTGCCAGCAGACAGACCGGGACATCCTATGGCTACACCTTC.

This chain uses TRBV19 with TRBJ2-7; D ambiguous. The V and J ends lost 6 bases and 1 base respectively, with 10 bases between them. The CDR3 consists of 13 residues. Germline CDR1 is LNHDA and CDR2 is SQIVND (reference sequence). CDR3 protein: CASRPTTSYEQYF. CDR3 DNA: TGTGCCAGTAGACCGACAACTTCCTACGAGCAGTACTTC. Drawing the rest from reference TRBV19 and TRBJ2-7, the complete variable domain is DGGITQSPKYLFRKEGQNVTLSCEQNLNHDAMYWYRQDPGQGLRLIYYSQIVNDFQKGDIAEGYSVSREKKESFPLTVTSAQKNPTAFYLCASRPTTSYEQYFGPGTRLTVT.

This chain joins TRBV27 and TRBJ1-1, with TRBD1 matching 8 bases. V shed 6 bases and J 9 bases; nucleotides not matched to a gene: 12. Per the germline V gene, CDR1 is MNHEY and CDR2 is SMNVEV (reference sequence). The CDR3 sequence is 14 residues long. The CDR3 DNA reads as TGTGCCAGCAGACTCTTCGGACAGGGAGGACAAGCTTTCTTT. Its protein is CASRLFGQGGQAFF.

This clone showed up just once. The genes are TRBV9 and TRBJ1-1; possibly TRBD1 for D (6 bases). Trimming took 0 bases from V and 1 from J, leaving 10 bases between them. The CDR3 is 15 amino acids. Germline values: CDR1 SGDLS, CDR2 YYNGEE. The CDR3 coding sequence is TGTGCCAGCAGCGTAGTGGCACAGGGGAACACTGAAGCTTTCTTT. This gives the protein CASSVVAQGNTEAFF.

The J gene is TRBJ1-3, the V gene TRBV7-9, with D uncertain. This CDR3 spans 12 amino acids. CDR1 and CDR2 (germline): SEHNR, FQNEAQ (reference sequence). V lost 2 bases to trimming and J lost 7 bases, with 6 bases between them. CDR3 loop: CASSLLQNTIYF. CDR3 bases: TGTGCCAGCAGCTTATTACAGAACACCATATATTTT.

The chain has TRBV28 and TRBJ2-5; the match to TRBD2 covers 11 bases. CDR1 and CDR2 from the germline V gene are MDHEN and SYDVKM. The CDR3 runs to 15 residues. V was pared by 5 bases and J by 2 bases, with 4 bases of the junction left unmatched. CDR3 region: CASSRGTSGQETQYF. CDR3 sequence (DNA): TGTGCCAGCAGTAGAGGGACTAGCGGTCAAGAGACCCAGTACTTC.

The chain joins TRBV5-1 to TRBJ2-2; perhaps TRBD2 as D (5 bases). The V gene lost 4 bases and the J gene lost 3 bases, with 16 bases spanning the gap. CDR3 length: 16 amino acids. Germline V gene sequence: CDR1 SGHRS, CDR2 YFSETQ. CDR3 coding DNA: TGCGCCAGCAGCCGACTACCTAGGACTGACACCGGGGAGCTGTTTTTT. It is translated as CASSRLPRTDTGELFF.

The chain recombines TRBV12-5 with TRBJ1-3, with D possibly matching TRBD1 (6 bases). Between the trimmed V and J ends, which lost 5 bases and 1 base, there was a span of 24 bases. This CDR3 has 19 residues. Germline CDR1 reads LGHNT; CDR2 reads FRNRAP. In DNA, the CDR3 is TGTGCTAGTGGTCCCCGGGCAGGGGTGATCGCCCCATCTGGAAACACCATATATTTT. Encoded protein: CASGPRAGVIAPSGNTIYF. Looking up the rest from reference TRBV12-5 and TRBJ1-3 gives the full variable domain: DARVTQTPRHKVTEMGQEVTMRCQPILGHNTVFWYRQTMMQGLELLAYFRNRAPLDDSGMPKDRFSAEMPDATLATLKIQPSEPRDSAVYFCASGPRAGVIAPSGNTIYFGEGSWLTVV.

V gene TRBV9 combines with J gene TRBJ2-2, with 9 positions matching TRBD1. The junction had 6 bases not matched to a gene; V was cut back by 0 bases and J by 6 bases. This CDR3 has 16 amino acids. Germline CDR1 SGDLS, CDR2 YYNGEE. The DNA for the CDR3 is TGTGCCAGCAGCGTAGGCTGGACAGGGGTTGCCGGGGAGCTGTTTTTT. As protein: CASSVGWTGVAGELFF.

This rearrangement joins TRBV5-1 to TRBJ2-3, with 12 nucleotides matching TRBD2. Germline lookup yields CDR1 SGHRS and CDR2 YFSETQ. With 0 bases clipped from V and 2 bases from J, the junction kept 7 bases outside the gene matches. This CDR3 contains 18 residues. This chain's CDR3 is CASSLVSGTSGYTDTQYF. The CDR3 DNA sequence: TGCGCCAGCAGCTTGGTATCCGGGACTAGCGGGTACACAGATACGCAGTATTTT.

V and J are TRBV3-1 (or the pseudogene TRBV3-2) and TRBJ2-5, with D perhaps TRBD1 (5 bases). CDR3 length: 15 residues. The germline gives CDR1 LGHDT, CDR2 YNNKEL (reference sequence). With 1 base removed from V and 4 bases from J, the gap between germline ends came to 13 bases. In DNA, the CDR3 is TGTGCCAGCAGCCAAGGCGGTCCAGGGTTAGAGACCCAGTACTTC. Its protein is CASSQGGPGLETQYF.

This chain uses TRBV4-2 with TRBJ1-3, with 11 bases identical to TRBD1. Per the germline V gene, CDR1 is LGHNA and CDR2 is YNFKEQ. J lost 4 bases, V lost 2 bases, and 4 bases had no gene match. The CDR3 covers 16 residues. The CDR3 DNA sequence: TGTGCCAGCAGCCAAAGGGGACAGGGGGTAGGAAACACCATATATTTT. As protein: CASSQRGQGVGNTIYF.